This T cell receptor (beta chain) was captured in a study of blood T cell repertoires in COVID-19. Study-level information: Material from acute and convalescent COVID-19 was sourced from the United States, Italy and Spain. Sample material is recorded as cDNA or gDNA derived from T cells, B-cell-depleted T cells, or PBMCs.

The authors' processing: It was from reference gene primer amplification that nucleated cell counts were estimated. TCRdb's copy holds only in-frame clones and misses some; the assay was immunoSEQ multiplex PCR. V, J and clone size reflect that table, while D and trimming were determined from the DNA. The sample consists of some 160,000 clones, more than 70% of them appearing once. The J segment lost 2 bases and the V segment lost 0 bases, leaving 0 bases of the junction unmatched. Germline values: CDR1 KGHSH, CDR2 LQKENI. This CDR3 is built from 15 residues. About this clone itself: Other DNA sequences in the same sample also yield this CDR3.

V gene TRBV18 combines with J gene TRBJ2-7; 11 nucleotides match TRBD2. The sequenced sample was peripheral blood. This clonotype was obtained from a man in his fifties or sixties who had recovered from COVID-19. This chain's CDR3 is CASSPPTSGTYEQYF. CDR3 DNA: TGTGCCAGCTCACCACCGACTAGCGGGACCTACGAGCAGTACTTC. The full variable domain, in which reference TRBV18 and TRBJ2-7 provide the parts outside the CDR3, is NAGVMQNPRHLVRRRGQEARLRCSPMKGHSHVYWYRQLPEEGLKFMVYLQKENIIDESGMPKERFSAEFPKEGPSILRIQQVVRGDSAAYFCASSPPTSGTYEQYFGPGTRLTVT.